The source of this T cell receptor beta chain is a study of T cells in Graves' hyperthyroidism and ophthalmopathy. Notes on the study in general: Blood also carried most thyroid clonotypes expanded above 0.001.

RNA transcripts were the template for amplifying TCR beta CDR3 regions. First-round RT-PCR of the TCR CDR3 relied on the HTBI primer set. TCRdb reprocessed the multiplex PCR reads with MiXCR, giving one entry per CDR3 protein. The table shows some 600,000 distinct CDR3 sequences, with around 13% occurring only once. This clonotype was seen more than once but under ten times. What it recognizes is unknown. The TCR originated in a woman aged 25-40 years with Graves' hyperthyroidism that later progressed to Graves' ophthalmopathy. What was sequenced was blood.

DNA for the CDR3: TGTGCCAGCAGTTACAATTCGGGGAACACCGGGGAGCTGTTTTTT. Protein sequence: CASSYNSGNTGELFF. The chain couples TRBV6-6 to TRBJ2-2; D is unclear. The CDR3 is 15 amino acids. V was trimmed by 2 bases and J by 1 base, leaving 8 bases between them. Germline values: CDR1 MNHNY, CDR2 SVGAGI (reference sequence).